The clone carrying this T cell receptor beta chain came up a few times. TCRdb used MiXCR to reprocess the RT-PCR reads, holding one entry per CDR3 protein. The table has hundreds of thousands of distinct CDR3 sequences, approximately 14% seen once. The CDR3 is 14 amino acids. Deletions cut 5 bases from V and 5 bases from J, with 16 bases between. CDR1 is MNHEY, CDR2 SVGAGI, per germline. The gene calls are TRBV6-5 and TRBJ2-7, with TRBD1 as a possible D gene (6 bases). Sequenced sample: memory CD4+ T cells from blood. This clonotype was sampled from a female donor in good health, serving as a healthy control. This CDR3 is CASSKQGGVNEQYF. CDR3 coding DNA: TGTGCCAGCAGTAAACAGGGTGGAGTGAACGAGCAGTACTTC.